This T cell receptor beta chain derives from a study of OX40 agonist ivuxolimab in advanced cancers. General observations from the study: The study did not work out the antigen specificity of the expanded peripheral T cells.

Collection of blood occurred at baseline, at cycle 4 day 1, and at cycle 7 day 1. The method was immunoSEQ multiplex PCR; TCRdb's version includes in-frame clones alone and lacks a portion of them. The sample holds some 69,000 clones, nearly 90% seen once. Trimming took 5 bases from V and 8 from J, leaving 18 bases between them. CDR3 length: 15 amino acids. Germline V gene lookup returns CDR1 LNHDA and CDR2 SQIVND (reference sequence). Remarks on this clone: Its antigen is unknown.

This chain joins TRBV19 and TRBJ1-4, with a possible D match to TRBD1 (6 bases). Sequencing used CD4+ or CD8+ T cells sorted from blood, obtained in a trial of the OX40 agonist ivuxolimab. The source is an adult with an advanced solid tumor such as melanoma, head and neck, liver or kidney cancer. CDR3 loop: CASSSGQTREEKLFF. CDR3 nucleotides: TGTGCCAGTAGTTCCGGACAGACCCGGGAAGAAAAACTGTTTTTT. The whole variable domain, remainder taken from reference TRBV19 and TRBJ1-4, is DGGITQSPKYLFRKEGQNVTLSCEQNLNHDAMYWYRQDPGQGLRLIYYSQIVNDFQKGDIAEGYSVSREKKESFPLTVTSAQKNPTAFYLCASSSGQTREEKLFFGSGTQLSVL.